This note documents a single T cell receptor beta chain sequence. The antigen is not known. Deletions cut 6 bases from V and 5 bases from J, with 22 bases between. Per germline, CDR1 PRHDT and CDR2 FYEKMQ (reference sequence). The CDR3 covers 16 residues. The data belong to a study of beta chain features in type 1 diabetes. Regarding the study as a whole: In comparison with healthy donors, patients had naive, central memory and Treg TCRB repertoires that appeared more similar. It was possible that PCR favored shorter templates, equally so in patients and controls. Across all four CD4+ subsets, people with type 1 diabetes showed modestly shorter TCRB CDR3s.

Expressed TCRB transcripts were sequenced after all isolated RNA was converted to cDNA. This table comes from immunoSEQ multiplex PCR, and its TCRdb copy is limited to in-frame clones, with some not included. The sample carries just under 150,000 clones, about 13% recorded once. Donors contributed one heparinised blood draw apiece, averaging approximately 100 mL. Sorted CD4+ subsets: naive, central memory, regulatory, stem cell-like memory (CD45RO/CCR7/CD25/CD127/CD95/CD27 panel). Sequenced: central memory CD4+ T cells from blood. The origin of this receptor is a man aged 18 to 29 with type 1 diabetes. The chain carries TRBV13 and TRBJ1-1; maybe TRBD1 (6 bases). The CDR3, as DNA: TGTGCCAGCAGTTTACGCTTGACAGGAGGCTCGACTGAAGCTTTCTTT. Residues: CASSLRLTGGSTEAFF. The whole variable domain, remainder taken from reference TRBV13 and TRBJ1-1, is AAGVIQSPRHLIKEKRETATLKCYPIPRHDTVYWYQQGPGQDPQFLISFYEKMQSDKGSIPDRFSAQQFSDYHSELNMSSLELGDSALYFCASSLRLTGGSTEAFFGQGTRLTVV.